Each of the 7 T cell receptor beta chains below was sequenced from the same sample in a study of early T cells in non-severe SARS-CoV-2 infection. One entry per CDR3 protein, called by TCRdb with MiXCR from the 5' RACE reads. The table lists roughly 51,000 distinct CDR3 sequences, around 10% of them singletons. Sequenced input: whole blood. The receptors were gathered from an adult who was a healthcare worker with PCR-confirmed SARS-CoV-2 infection or an uninfected control (not recorded which).

The chain carries TRBV12-3 or TRBV12-4 and TRBJ1-6; D is unclear. V lost 6 bases and J 7 bases, leaving 7 bases between the germline ends. This CDR3 is built from 12 residues. The CDR3 region is CASRQTNSPLHF. CDR3 DNA sequence: TGTGCCAGCAGACAGACCAATTCACCCCTCCACTTT.

This clonotype appeared many times. The chain links TRBV6-5 to TRBJ1-1; no definite D call. Germline values: CDR1 MNHEY, CDR2 SVGAGI. The CDR3 sequence is 13 residues long. The V and J ends lost 2 bases and 4 bases respectively, with 8 bases between them. CDR3 amino acids: CASSYRSGTEAFF. The CDR3 nucleotides read TGTGCCAGCAGTTACCGTTCGGGCACTGAAGCTTTCTTT.

The chain combines TRBV28 with TRBJ2-3, with TRBD2 identical over 12 bases. CDR1 is MDHEN, CDR2 SYDVKM, per germline. V gave up 7 bases and J gave up 0 bases; unmatched junction bases: 14. This CDR3 comprises 19 residues. Written as DNA, the CDR3 is TGTGCCAGCAACAAGCCGGGACTAGCGGGTTTGTCTAGCACAGATACGCAGTATTTT. This encodes CASNKPGLAGLSSTDTQYF. Based on the CDR3 plus reference TRBV28 and TRBJ2-3, the full variable domain is DVKVTQSSRYLVKRTGEKVFLECVQDMDHENMFWYRQDPGLGLRLIYFSYDVKMKEKGDIPEGYSVSREKKERFSLILESASTNQTSMYLCASNKPGLAGLSSTDTQYFGPGTRLTVL.

This clonotype was counted only a few times. The chain carries TRBV6-1 and TRBJ2-7; D unclear. V dropped 6 bases and J dropped 3 bases, with 9 bases sitting between them. CDR1 is MNHNS, CDR2 SASEGT, per germline. The CDR3 sequence is 12 residues long. The CDR3 DNA follows: TGTGCCAGCAGACAGTTAAGCTACGAGCAGTACTTC. Protein: CASRQLSYEQYF.

This chain links TRBV9 with TRBJ2-3; no clear D gene. Germline CDR1 is SGDLS and CDR2 is YYNGEE. V lost 0 bases to trimming and J lost 2 bases, with 10 bases between them. The CDR3 runs to 15 residues. The CDR3 spells CASSVESLDTDTQYF. As DNA, the CDR3 is TGTGCCAGCAGCGTAGAGAGCCTCGACACAGATACGCAGTATTTT.

The chain employs TRBV29-1 and TRBJ2-2, with D perhaps TRBD2 (5 bases). Between the trimmed V and J ends, which lost 5 bases and 0 bases, there was a span of 13 bases. This CDR3 region has 15 residues. CDR1 and CDR2 from the germline V gene are SQVTM and ANQGSEA. The CDR3 coding sequence is TGCAGCGTTACTCGGGGTGCGACGAACACCGGGGAGCTGTTTTTT. Translated: CSVTRGATNTGELFF.

This chain joins TRBV29-1 and TRBJ1-5; tentative D call: TRBD1 (5 bases). CDR3 length: 13 residues. Germline assignment: CDR1 SQVTM and CDR2 ANQGSEA. Trimming stripped 5 bases from V and 4 bases from J, with 12 bases between. CDR3 nucleotides: TGCAGCGTTATAGGGGACCAAAATCAGCCCCAGCATTTT. Translation: CSVIGDQNQPQHF.